Following are 32 T cell receptor beta chains from one sample sequenced in a study of somatic mutations in cytotoxic T cells in rheumatoid arthritis. Sequencing was performed with immunoSEQ multiplex PCR; in TCRdb, only in-frame clones are kept and a portion is missing. Of about 3,000 clones listed, roughly 92% are singletons. Material for sequencing was CD8+ T cells sorted from blood. These receptors were obtained from a woman aged 18-30 years with rheumatoid arthritis.

In the case of this clone: The junction shows a germline mismatch at one end, possibly a read error. The chain recombines TRBV9 with TRBJ1-4; the match to TRBD1 covers 9 bases. CDR1 is SGDLS and CDR2 is YYNGEE in the germline V gene. CDR3 size: 15 residues. CDR3: CASSPPTGGDEKLSF. The CDR3, as DNA: TGTGCCAGCAGCCCTCCGACAGGGGGGGACGAAAAACTGTCTTTT.

The V call is TRBV4-2, the J call TRBJ2-5, with TRBD2 matching 9 bases. The CDR3 is 15 amino acids. J gave up 1 base and V 0 bases, and 0 bases lay outside the gene matches. CDR1 is LGHNA and CDR2 is YNFKEQ in the germline V gene. CDR3 loop: CASSQERGGQETQYF. The CDR3 DNA is TGTGCCAGCAGCCAAGAGCGGGGGGGCCAAGAGACCCAGTACTTC.

The chain has TRBV15 and TRBJ2-7; D gene uncertain. V was trimmed by 7 bases and J by 6 bases, leaving 19 bases between them. The CDR3 covers 14 residues. Germline loops: CDR1 LNHNV, CDR2 YYDKDF (reference sequence). CDR3 in amino acids: CATTSTTTPLEQYF. The CDR3 region has the DNA TGTGCCACCACCTCGACCACTACTCCTCTCGAGCAGTACTTC.

The chain recombines TRBV10-1 with TRBJ1-1; D remains ambiguous. Trimming pared 4 bases from V and 3 bases from J, leaving 12 bases between. This CDR3 is 14 amino acids long. Germline values: CDR1 WNHNN, CDR2 SYGVQD (reference sequence). The CDR3 DNA sequence: TGCGCCAGCAGTGGGGAGGGAATTGACACTGAAGCTTTCTTT. Protein: CASSGEGIDTEAFF.

The genes are TRBV15 and TRBJ1-6; D remains unclear. Between the trimmed V and J ends, which lost 0 bases and 12 bases, there was a span of 12 bases. This CDR3 is 14 amino acids long. CDR1 LNHNV and CDR2 YYDKDF come from the germline V gene (reference sequence). The CDR3, as DNA: TGTGCCACCAGCAGAGATTGGAGTGCTGAACCCCTCCACTTT. It encodes CATSRDWSAEPLHF.

This chain connects TRBV2 to TRBJ1-2; a possible D gene is TRBD1 (5 bases). Germline CDR1 SNHLY, CDR2 FYNNEI. This CDR3 is 12 amino acids long. Trimming removed 3 bases from V and 6 bases from J, with 8 bases in between. CDR3 region: CASSEGGDGYTF. As DNA, the CDR3 is TGTGCCAGCAGTGAGGGAGGGGATGGCTACACCTTC.

The rearrangement joins TRBV9 to TRBJ1-2; 12 nucleotides match TRBD1. V shed 3 bases and J 8 bases; nucleotides not matched to a gene: 5. CDR1 SGDLS and CDR2 YYNGEE come from the germline V gene. The CDR3 is made up of 14 amino acids. Here the CDR3 DNA reads TGTGCCAGCAGCGCCGGGACAGGGGGCGGGGGCTACACCTTC. Protein sequence: CASSAGTGGGGYTF.

This clone was recorded only once. The rearrangement uses TRBV28 and TRBJ2-7, with TRBD2 as a possible D gene (7 bases). V was shortened by 7 bases and J by 7 bases, with 20 bases between the two germline ends. Germline loops: CDR1 MDHEN, CDR2 SYDVKM. The CDR3 totals 14 residues. The CDR3 DNA reads as TGTGCCAGCACCGTCACGGGGGGCTTGAATGAGCAGTACTTC. This translates into CASTVTGGLNEQYF.

The J gene is TRBJ1-1, the V gene TRBV28; D is undetermined. V was pared by 7 bases and J by 1 base, with 19 bases between. Germline-derived CDR1 and CDR2 are MDHEN and SYDVKM. The CDR3 contains 16 residues. The CDR3 DNA reads as TGTGCCAGCAAAGTTATGGGCGGGGTGGGGAACACTGAAGCTTTCTTT. This encodes CASKVMGGVGNTEAFF.

The chain carries TRBV9 and TRBJ2-7; 11 bases fit TRBD2. Germline V CDR1 and CDR2: SGDLS, YYNGEE. The CDR3 extends over 15 amino acids. Trimming took 4 bases from V and 5 from J; bases not matched to a gene: 8. CDR3 in amino acids: CASSSDSGRADEQYF. The CDR3 nucleotides read TGTGCCAGCAGCTCAGATAGCGGGAGGGCGGACGAGCAGTACTTC.

The chain combines TRBV10-3 with TRBJ2-7; the match to TRBD2 covers 10 bases. CDR3 length: 14 residues. Trimming cost V 3 bases and J 3 bases; bases outside gene matches: 2. Germline CDR1 ENHRY, CDR2 SYGVKD. CDR3 nucleotides: TGTGCCATCAGTGAAGTAGCGGGAGGCTACGAGCAGTACTTC. It is translated as CAISEVAGGYEQYF.

The chain has TRBV5-6 and TRBJ2-7; 9 bases map to TRBD1. The V gene's germline CDR1 is SGHDT and CDR2 YYEEEE. The V segment lost 5 bases and the J segment 2 bases; nucleotides outside the gene matches: 11. The CDR3 extends over 16 amino acids. The CDR3 region is CASSQVGTGKPYEQYF. CDR3 DNA sequence: TGTGCCAGCAGTCAGGTGGGGACAGGGAAGCCCTACGAGCAGTACTTC.

The chain is built from TRBV9 and TRBJ2-7, with 8 bases matching TRBD2. This CDR3 has 15 amino acids. Germline-derived CDR1 and CDR2 are SGDLS and YYNGEE. J lost 4 bases, V lost 4 bases, and 10 bases had no gene match. The CDR3 DNA follows: TGTGCCAGCAGCCAGGGCGCGGGGGGTGGTTACGAGCAGTACTTC. Its protein is CASSQGAGGGYEQYF.

Only a few counts were recorded for this clone. This chain links TRBV5-8 with TRBJ2-7, with 9 bases fitting TRBD2. CDR1 and CDR2 from the germline V gene are SGHTS and YDEGEE. V shed 3 bases, J shed 6 bases, and the junction held 7 bases outside the gene matches. This CDR3 region has 14 residues. The CDR3 DNA reads TGTGCCAGCAGCTCCCGGGAACTAGCGGGCGAGCAGTACTTC. Its protein is CASSSRELAGEQYF.

The V and J genes are TRBV4-1 and TRBJ2-2; TRBD1 matches 8 bases. The V gene's germline CDR1 is MGHRA and CDR2 YSYEKL. After removal of 3 bases from V and 1 base from J, the junction contained 4 bases not matched to a gene. The CDR3 is 16 amino acids. The CDR3 DNA reads TGCGCCAGCAGCCAGTGGACAGGGCAGAACACCGGGGAGCTGTTTTTT. It yields the protein CASSQWTGQNTGELFF.

J is TRBJ2-7 and V is TRBV11-3; weak D call: TRBD1 (5 bases). In germline, CDR1 is SGHNT, CDR2 YENEEA. Trimming removed 5 bases from V and 0 bases from J, with 8 bases in between. CDR3 length equals 13 residues. CDR3 nucleotides: TGTGCCAGCAGCAAGACAGCCTCCTACGAGCAGTACTTC. It codes for CASSKTASYEQYF.

This clone has only one observation. The CDR3 DNA reads as TGTGCCAGCAGGAATGGGCTATCCCAGAACACCGGGGAGCTGTTTTTT. It translates to CASRNGLSQNTGELFF. The V call is TRBV7-9, the J call TRBJ2-2, with D unresolved. Germline-derived CDR1 and CDR2 are SEHNR and FQNEAQ (reference sequence). The CDR3 sequence is 16 residues long. The V gene lost 6 bases and the J gene lost 1 base, with 15 bases spanning the gap.

J is TRBJ1-1 and V is TRBV29-1; D call uncertain. The germline V gene encodes CDR1 SQVTM and CDR2 ANQGSEA. This CDR3 region has 14 residues. With 2 bases removed from V and 4 bases from J, the gap between germline ends came to 14 bases. The CDR3 coding sequence is TGCAGCGTTGAAATTATCGGGAAGGGCACTGAAGCTTTCTTT. This translates into CSVEIIGKGTEAFF.

This sequence joins TRBV6-5 and TRBJ1-2; D unclear. The CDR3 is made up of 15 amino acids. Germline V gene lookup returns CDR1 MNHEY and CDR2 SVGAGI. Deletions cut 0 bases from V and 4 bases from J, with 12 bases between. Here the CDR3 reads CASSYSGGGLYGYTF. The DNA for the CDR3 is TGTGCCAGCAGTTACTCCGGTGGAGGCCTCTATGGCTACACCTTC.

The chain recombines TRBV19 with TRBJ1-2; D not resolved. The CDR3 covers 14 residues. V lost 7 bases and J 4 bases, leaving 16 bases between the germline ends. CDR1 LNHDA and CDR2 SQIVND come from the germline V gene (reference sequence). Written as DNA, the CDR3 is TGTGCCAGTACCCAGGAGGACGCGGTCTATGGCTACACCTTC. This sequence encodes CASTQEDAVYGYTF.

The V gene is TRBV27, the J gene TRBJ1-1; D not certain. The CDR3 sequence is 13 residues long. The germline CDR1 and CDR2 sequences are MNHEY and SMNVEV (reference sequence). With 4 bases removed from V and 6 bases from J, the gap between germline ends came to 12 bases. The CDR3 DNA reads TGTGCCAGCAGTTCGACTGGGTTTTCTGAAGCTTTCTTT. Encoded protein: CASSSTGFSEAFF.

The chain carries TRBV18 and TRBJ2-1; 10 positions agree with TRBD1. The germline V gene encodes CDR1 KGHSH and CDR2 LQKENI. V was pared by 3 bases and J by 5 bases, with 10 bases of the junction left unmatched. The CDR3 consists of 17 residues. CDR3 DNA sequence: TGTGCCAGCTCACCGTGGCTTACGGACAGGGGGAACAATGAGCAGTTCTTC. Translating gives CASSPWLTDRGNNEQFF.

This sequence joins TRBV7-6 and TRBJ2-1; D uncertain. This CDR3 has 12 residues. CDR1 and CDR2 (germline): SGHVS, FNYEAQ. V was pared by 3 bases and J by 6 bases, with 6 bases between. The CDR3, as DNA: TGTGCCAGCAGCTTCGAGTCCAATGAGCAGTTCTTC. Its translation: CASSFESNEQFF.

The V call is TRBV7-6, the J call TRBJ2-6; perhaps TRBD1 as D (6 bases). V dropped 4 bases and J dropped 4 bases, with 17 bases sitting between them. Germline assignment: CDR1 SGHVS and CDR2 FNYEAQ. The CDR3 contains 17 residues. CDR3 sequence (DNA): TGTGCCAGCAGCTCCCTTGGGGCAGGGGTCGGGGCCAACGTCCTGACTTTC. Amino acids: CASSSLGAGVGANVLTF.

J is TRBJ2-3 and V is TRBV28, with 7 bases lining up with TRBD1. Germline lookup yields CDR1 MDHEN and CDR2 SYDVKM. The CDR3 has 16 amino acids. V lost 4 bases, J lost 6 bases, and 13 bases stayed unmatched. CDR3 sequence reads: CASSYPTGPDADTQYF. CDR3 bases: TGTGCCAGCAGTTACCCGACAGGGCCTGATGCGGATACGCAGTATTTT. Full variable domain (outside the CDR3, taken from reference TRBV28 and TRBJ2-3): DVKVTQSSRYLVKRTGEKVFLECVQDMDHENMFWYRQDPGLGLRLIYFSYDVKMKEKGDIPEGYSVSREKKERFSLILESASTNQTSMYLCASSYPTGPDADTQYFGPGTRLTVL.

The chain carries TRBV6-5 and TRBJ1-2, with 7 nucleotides matching TRBD1. This CDR3 region has 15 residues. The germline V gene encodes CDR1 MNHEY and CDR2 SVGAGI. After removal of 2 bases from V and 8 bases from J, the junction contained 11 bases not matched to a gene. In DNA, the CDR3 is TGTGCCAGCAGTTACCGAGGGCAGGGGGTAGACGGCTACACCTTC. Translation: CASSYRGQGVDGYTF.

The chain employs TRBV19 and TRBJ2-7, with D uncertain. The V gene lost 5 bases and the J gene lost 2 bases, with 19 bases spanning the gap. Germline-derived CDR1 and CDR2 are LNHDA and SQIVND (reference sequence). The CDR3 is 16 amino acids. The CDR3 spells CASSPSSSAKPYEQYF. The CDR3 DNA follows: TGTGCCAGTAGTCCCTCCTCCAGCGCCAAGCCCTACGAGCAGTACTTC.

This clone was detected only once. The gene calls are TRBV5-1 and TRBJ2-1; TRBD1 might be the D (6 bases). With 4 bases removed from V and 12 bases from J, the gap between germline ends came to 20 bases. The germline CDR1 and CDR2 sequences are SGHRS and YFSETQ. The CDR3 is made up of 14 amino acids. The CDR3 DNA follows: TGCGCCAGCAGCGATAGGGGGAAAGGTCGCGGGCAGTTCTTC. It yields the protein CASSDRGKGRGQFF.

This chain joins TRBV5-5 and TRBJ2-5, with TRBD2 as a possible D gene (5 bases). The CDR3 has 13 residues. Germline assignment: CDR1 SGHKS and CDR2 YYEKEE (reference sequence). Trimming pared 0 bases from V and 5 bases from J, leaving 8 bases between. The CDR3: CASSLAGGETQYF. The CDR3, as DNA: TGTGCCAGCAGCTTGGCAGGCGGGGAGACCCAGTACTTC.

The rearrangement joins TRBV2 to TRBJ2-3; 8 nucleotides match TRBD2. J lost 0 bases, V lost 8 bases, and 7 bases had no gene match. Germline CDR1 SNHLY, CDR2 FYNNEI. This CDR3 is built from 15 residues. CDR3 DNA sequence: TGTGCCAGCCGGGGCGGGGGGACGAGCACAGATACGCAGTATTTT. Residues: CASRGGGTSTDTQYF.

The rearrangement joins TRBV4-1 to TRBJ2-3; TRBD1 might be the D (6 bases). Germline values: CDR1 MGHRA, CDR2 YSYEKL. The V end was cut by 3 bases, the J end by 4 bases, with 14 bases between. This CDR3 region has 15 residues. CDR3 coding DNA: TGCGCCAGCAGCCAGTCCCCACAGGGCCCAGATACGCAGTATTTT. Protein: CASSQSPQGPDTQYF.

The chain joins TRBV27 to TRBJ2-2; tentatively, D is TRBD2 (6 bases). V dropped 7 bases and J dropped 5 bases, with 14 bases sitting between them. Germline assignment: CDR1 MNHEY and CDR2 SMNVEV (reference sequence). The CDR3 loop spans 14 amino acids. The DNA for the CDR3 is TGTGCCAGCATGTATGGGGGGTGGACCGGGGAGCTGTTTTTT. Translation gives CASMYGGWTGELFF.